These 30 T cell receptor beta chains originate from one sample sequenced in a study of cytomegalovirus exposure and HLA in healthy donors. Sequencing used immunoSEQ multiplex PCR; TCRdb keeps in-frame clones, though not all of them. The profile shows about 130,000 clones, 75% to 90% of them singletons. Sequencing was carried out using PBMCs. These receptors were obtained from a woman aged 18-30 years in good health and CMV-seronegative.

The genes are TRBV5-8 and TRBJ1-1; D unclear. This CDR3 is built from 15 residues. CDR1 and CDR2 (germline): SGHTS, YDEGEE. V lost 1 base and J 0 bases, leaving 10 bases between the germline ends. This CDR3 reads CASSLPGSMNTEAFF. DNA for the CDR3: TGTGCCAGCAGCTTGCCGGGGTCGATGAACACTGAAGCTTTCTTT. The entire variable domain, with the rest obtained from reference TRBV5-8 and TRBJ1-1, is as follows: EAGVTQSPTHLIKTRGQQATLRCSPISGHTSVYWYQQALGLGLQFLLWYDEGEERNRGNFPPRFSGRQFPNYSSELNVNALELEDSALYLCASSLPGSMNTEAFFGQGTRLTVV.

The chain is built from TRBV4-2 and TRBJ1-4, with D uncertain. Per germline, CDR1 LGHNA and CDR2 YNFKEQ. V was cut by 3 bases and J by 8 bases, with 16 bases left in between. The CDR3 totals 15 residues. Here the CDR3 reads CASSQEQSDMEKLFF. The CDR3 DNA follows: TGTGCCAGCAGCCAGGAACAGAGTGATATGGAAAAACTGTTTTTT.

The V and J genes are TRBV29-1 and TRBJ1-3; D is ambiguous. Trimming pared 3 bases from V and 4 bases from J, leaving 4 bases between. The CDR3 extends over 11 amino acids. Germline V CDR1 and CDR2: SQVTM, ANQGSEA. The CDR3 nucleotides read TGCAGCGTTGATCAGGGAAACACCATATATTTT. Translating gives CSVDQGNTIYF.

The chain links TRBV5-1 to TRBJ2-3, with 7 bases matching TRBD1. CDR1 is SGHRS and CDR2 is YFSETQ in the germline V gene. The ends lost 2 bases at V and 2 bases at J; junction bases unmatched: 2. The CDR3 contains 14 residues. The CDR3 spells CASSLGGNTDTQYF. The DNA of the CDR3 is TGCGCCAGCAGCTTAGGGGGCAACACAGATACGCAGTATTTT. Complete variable domain (other parts from reference TRBV5-1 and TRBJ2-3): KAGVTQTPRYLIKTRGQQVTLSCSPISGHRSVSWYQQTPGQGLQFLFEYFSETQRNKGNFPGRFSGRQFSNSRSEMNVSTLELGDSALYLCASSLGGNTDTQYFGPGTRLTVL.

This rearrangement joins TRBV6-1 to TRBJ2-3, with TRBD2 matching over 9 bases. Germline CDR1 reads MNHNS; CDR2 reads SASEGT. The CDR3 length is 15 residues. The junction had 5 bases not matched to a gene; V was cut back by 2 bases and J by 5 bases. DNA for the CDR3: TGTGCCAGCAGTGAACCCGGGCGGGGGGGAGATACGCAGTATTTT. Translating gives CASSEPGRGGDTQYF.

This clone was seen once. For the CDR3, the DNA is TGTGCCAGCAGCTTAGCTTGGCTAGCGGGGGCCATTTTAATACGCACAGATACGCAGTATTTT. Its protein is CASSLAWLAGAILIRTDTQYF. The chain combines TRBV7-2 with TRBJ2-3; 10 bases line up with TRBD2. CDR3 length equals 21 residues. CDR1 and CDR2 from the germline V gene are SGHTA and FQGNSA. After removal of 0 bases from V and 1 base from J, the junction contained 16 bases not matched to a gene.

About this clone itself: One junction end disagrees with the germline gene, perhaps due to a read error. The genes are TRBV10-3 and TRBJ2-7; D gene unclear. This CDR3 is built from 13 residues. CDR1 is ENHRY, CDR2 SYGVKD, per germline. The CDR3 spells CAINESKLYEQYF. The CDR3 nucleotides read TGTGCCATCAATGAGTCTAAATTATACGAGCAGTACTTC.

V gene TRBV5-4 combines with J gene TRBJ2-1; TRBD2 agrees at 10 bases. The germline V gene has CDR1 SGHNT and CDR2 YYREEE (reference sequence). This CDR3 contains 16 residues. Trimming at V came to 2 bases and at J to 4 bases, leaving 6 bases not matched to a gene. CDR3 sequence reads: CASSFLTSGVYNEQFF. The DNA of the CDR3 is TGTGCCAGCAGCTTCTTAACTAGCGGGGTTTACAATGAGCAGTTCTTC.

V and J are TRBV27 and TRBJ1-6, with D possibly matching TRBD1 (6 bases). CDR1 is MNHEY, CDR2 SMNVEV, per germline (reference sequence). This CDR3 has 16 amino acids. V lost 0 bases and J 9 bases, leaving 15 bases between the germline ends. The CDR3 region has the DNA TGTGCCAGCAGTTTATCGATTCCCAGGGGCGGTTCACCCCTCCACTTT. This sequence encodes CASSLSIPRGGSPLHF.

This chain connects TRBV12-5 to TRBJ2-7; weak D call: TRBD2 (7 bases). This CDR3 is built from 13 residues. Per the germline V gene, CDR1 is LGHNT and CDR2 is FRNRAP. Trimming left V 7 bases short and J 2 bases short, with 12 bases between. The CDR3 region is CASVSGGTYEQYF. CDR3 coding DNA: TGTGCTAGTGTTTCGGGGGGCACCTACGAGCAGTACTTC.

The V gene is TRBV7-9, the J gene TRBJ2-4, with D unclear. This CDR3 has 18 residues. The germline CDR1 and CDR2 sequences are SEHNR and FQNEAQ (reference sequence). Deletions cut 1 base from V and 2 bases from J, with 18 bases between. The CDR3 spells CASSLESYRTLTKNIQYF. The DNA for the CDR3 is TGTGCCAGCAGCTTAGAAAGCTACCGAACCTTAACCAAAAACATTCAGTACTTC.

V and J are TRBV5-1 and TRBJ2-3; 11 bases match TRBD2. V trimming: 3 bases; J trimming: 5 bases; junction bases outside the gene matches: 5. The CDR3 loop spans 15 amino acids. CDR1 is SGHRS and CDR2 is YFSETQ in the germline V gene. The CDR3 DNA is TGCGCCAGCAGCTGGGCCGGGACTAGCGGAGATACGCAGTATTTT. Translating it yields CASSWAGTSGDTQYF.

CDR3: CASSLSTVSNEQFF. In DNA form, the CDR3 reads TGTGCCAGCAGTTTATCCACAGTGTCCAATGAGCAGTTCTTC. This rearrangement joins TRBV27 to TRBJ2-1; D gene uncertain. V was shortened by 0 bases and J by 6 bases, with 9 bases between the two germline ends. Per the germline V gene, CDR1 is MNHEY and CDR2 is SMNVEV (reference sequence). This CDR3 has 14 amino acids.

CDR3 nucleotide sequence: TGCACCAGCAGCCCACCGGCCCCGGAGACTGAAGCTTTCTTT. Its protein product is CTSSPPAPETEAFF. The rearrangement uses TRBV1 and TRBJ1-1. TRBV1 is a pseudogene locus. This CDR3 has 14 amino acids.

CDR3 DNA sequence: TGCGCCAGCAGCTTGACTTTGGAGCAGAATGAGCAGTTCTTC. This codes for CASSLTLEQNEQFF. J is TRBJ2-1 and V is TRBV5-1; D call uncertain. The CDR3 runs 14 residues. V lost 1 base to trimming and J lost 7 bases, with 12 bases between them. The germline V gene encodes CDR1 SGHRS and CDR2 YFSETQ.

CDR3 sequence: CSATRLDTQYF. Written as DNA, the CDR3 is TGCAGTGCTACCAGACTGGATACGCAGTATTTT. This sequence joins TRBV20-1 and TRBJ2-3; unclear D gene. This CDR3 is 11 amino acids long. CDR1 and CDR2 from the germline V gene are DFQATT and SNEGSKA (reference sequence). V shed 4 bases and J shed 6 bases, with 8 bases lying between them.

This chain joins TRBV5-4 and TRBJ1-2, with 7 positions matching TRBD1. Germline CDR1 and CDR2: SGHNT and YYREEE (reference sequence). V trimming: 9 bases; J trimming: 2 bases; junction bases outside the gene matches: 10. The CDR3 loop spans 14 amino acids. The CDR3 sequence is CATEDRVENYGYTF. In DNA form, the CDR3 reads TGTGCCACTGAAGACAGGGTAGAGAACTATGGCTACACCTTC. The full variable domain, with the rest looked up from reference TRBV5-4 and TRBJ1-2, is ETGVTQSPTHLIKTRGQQVTLRCSSQSGHNTVSWYQQALGQGPQFIFQYYREEENGRGNFPPRFSGLQFPNYSSELNVNALELDDSALYLCATEDRVENYGYTFGSGTRLTVV.

The chain is built from TRBV14 and TRBJ1-2, with a tentative D call TRBD1 (6 bases). V lost 2 bases, J lost 1 base, and 17 bases lay in between. This CDR3 region has 17 residues. CDR1 is SGHDN and CDR2 is FVKESK in the germline V gene. In nucleotides, the CDR3 is TGTGCCAGCAGCCAACGGACAGCAAAGAGTCTTAACTATGGCTACACCTTC. Translation: CASSQRTAKSLNYGYTF. The entire variable domain, with the rest obtained from reference TRBV14 and TRBJ1-2, is as follows: EAGVTQFPSHSVIEKGQTVTLRCDPISGHDNLYWYRRVMGKEIKFLLHFVKESKQDESGMPNNRFLAERTGGTYSTLKVQPAELEDSGVYFCASSQRTAKSLNYGYTFGSGTRLTVV.

This chain uses TRBV5-1 with TRBJ1-6, with TRBD1 identical over 10 bases. The germline V gene has CDR1 SGHRS and CDR2 YFSETQ. CDR3 length: 15 amino acids. Trimming cost V 4 bases and J 7 bases; bases outside gene matches: 5. For the CDR3, the DNA is TGCGCCAGCAGCACGGGACAGGGGAGAAATTCACCCCTCCACTTT. This translates into CASSTGQGRNSPLHF.

This sequence joins TRBV10-3 and TRBJ1-2; D may be TRBD1 (5 bases). Trimming shortened V by 6 bases and J by 3 bases, and 14 bases separated the two germline ends. Germline-derived CDR1 and CDR2 are ENHRY and SYGVKD. The CDR3 is 14 amino acids. The CDR3 is CAIRMGGDDYGYTF. In DNA form, the CDR3 reads TGTGCCATCAGAATGGGGGGAGACGACTATGGCTACACCTTC.

This chain uses TRBV19 with TRBJ2-2, with 7 positions matching TRBD1. The CDR3 loop spans 15 amino acids. The ends lost 7 bases at V and 4 bases at J; junction bases unmatched: 9. CDR1 LNHDA and CDR2 SQIVND come from the germline V gene (reference sequence). CDR3 sequence (DNA): TGTGCCAGTAATCGCCCAGACAGGGCCACCGGGGAGCTGTTTTTT. This gives the protein CASNRPDRATGELFF.

J is TRBJ2-3 and V is TRBV2, with TRBD1 matching 8 bases. Germline V CDR1 and CDR2: SNHLY, FYNNEI. With V trimmed by 6 bases and J by 2 bases, 4 bases remained unmatched. The CDR3 extends over 14 amino acids. CDR3 amino acids: CASRPGQATDTQYF. The CDR3 bases are TGTGCCAGCAGGCCGGGACAGGCCACAGATACGCAGTATTTT.

The V gene is TRBV4-2, the J gene TRBJ2-1, with 11 nucleotides matching TRBD2. In germline, CDR1 is LGHNA, CDR2 YNFKEQ. V shed 3 bases, J shed 8 bases, and the junction held 12 bases outside the gene matches. The CDR3 runs 17 residues. The CDR3 coding sequence is TGTGCCAGCAGCCAGACCCTTGGTAGCGGGGGGGCCGATGAGCAGTTCTTC. This codes for CASSQTLGSGGADEQFF.

This chain uses TRBV6-1 with TRBJ1-2, with TRBD1 matching 8 bases. In germline, CDR1 is MNHNS, CDR2 SASEGT. V was pared by 7 bases and J by 4 bases, with 11 bases of the junction left unmatched. CDR3 size: 15 residues. The CDR3 nucleotides read TGTGCCAGCATCCCCCGGGGGACAGGACTCTATGGCTACACCTTC. It codes for CASIPRGTGLYGYTF.

CDR3: CASRGSSYEQYF. In DNA, the CDR3 is TGTGCCAGTAGGGGGAGCTCCTACGAGCAGTACTTC. V usage is TRBV25-1 and J usage is TRBJ2-7; D perhaps matches TRBD1 (6 bases). The CDR3 is made up of 12 amino acids. From germline, CDR1 is MGHDK and CDR2 SYGVNS. Trimming took 9 bases from V and 0 from J, leaving 9 bases between them.

The chain carries TRBV5-5 and TRBJ1-5; D possibly corresponds to TRBD1 (6 bases). Germline CDR1 is SGHKS and CDR2 is YYEKEE (reference sequence). The CDR3 extends over 14 amino acids. The V end was cut by 3 bases, the J end by 7 bases, with 14 bases between. The CDR3 sequence: CASSSQGSGQPQHF. The CDR3 DNA follows: TGTGCCAGCAGCTCCCAGGGGTCGGGGCAGCCCCAGCATTTT.

V usage is TRBV7-3 and J usage is TRBJ2-1; TRBD1 agrees at 8 bases. The CDR3 covers 15 residues. Trimming took 4 bases from V and 4 from J; bases not matched to a gene: 6. Germline lookup yields CDR1 SGHTA and CDR2 FQGTGA. CDR3 nucleotides: TGTGCCAGCAGCTCTGGACAGGGCGATTACAATGAGCAGTTCTTC. It yields the protein CASSSGQGDYNEQFF.

CDR3: CASSYSMRSKDGYTF. The CDR3 coding sequence is TGTGCCAGCAGTTACTCGATGCGGTCTAAGGATGGCTACACCTTC. The chain uses TRBV6-5 and TRBJ1-2, with D unclear. The CDR3 sequence is 15 residues long. V was cut by 0 bases and J by 6 bases, with 14 bases left in between. Germline lookup yields CDR1 MNHEY and CDR2 SVGAGI.

V and J are TRBV7-9 and TRBJ1-1; TRBD1 matches at 10 bases. CDR1 and CDR2 from the germline V gene are SEHNR and FQNEAQ (reference sequence). V lost 4 bases to trimming and J lost 7 bases; unmatched junction nucleotides: 12. This CDR3 region has 16 residues. The CDR3 bases are TGTGCCAGCAGCTACGGGACAGGGGTCGTCGGGCGTGAAGCTTTCTTT. Its protein product is CASSYGTGVVGREAFF.

This clone was seen a single time. This chain connects TRBV9 to TRBJ2-7; D may be TRBD2 (6 bases). Germline V gene data show CDR1 as SGDLS and CDR2 as YYNGEE. The V gene lost 3 bases and the J gene lost 0 bases, with 10 bases spanning the gap. CDR3 size: 14 residues. The CDR3 loop is CASSETSFSYEQYF. In DNA, the CDR3 is TGTGCCAGCAGCGAGACTAGTTTCTCCTACGAGCAGTACTTC.